The clone carrying this T cell receptor beta chain was recorded a few times. Antigen specificity is unknown. The CDR3 length is 15 residues. CDR1 SGHTA and CDR2 FQGNSA come from the germline V gene. Between the trimmed V and J ends, which lost 2 bases and 0 bases, there was a span of 10 bases. This sample was taken from a study of neoadjuvant anti-PD-1 for oral cavity cancer. Across the study: Non-progressing patients received a fourth nivolumab dose near day 43, then surgery on days 50-56.

Clones were sequenced by immunoSEQ multiplex PCR, and TCRdb holds only the in-frame ones, with some missing. The data show some 15,000 clones, with around 70% seen just once and about 3% held by the top ten. General study points: Only a few patients per response group were TCR-analyzed; validation needed.

This material consisted of PBMCs, taken before nivolumab (anti-PD-1) treatment. This receptor was identified in a person aged 40 to 85 with oral cavity squamous cell carcinoma. The rearrangement uses TRBV7-2 and TRBJ1-2; the D is unclear. This chain's CDR3 is CASSLSRSANYGYTF. CDR3 bases: TGTGCCAGCAGCTTATCAAGGTCAGCTAACTATGGCTACACCTTC.